Following are 16 T cell receptor beta chains from one sample sequenced in a study of blood T cell repertoires in COVID-19. Only in-frame clones appear in the TCRdb table, and some are missing; sequencing was by immunoSEQ multiplex PCR. Of 280,000 or so clones listed, roughly nine tenths are singletons. The sample consisted of PBMCs or T cells enriched from blood (not recorded which). The receptor set was obtained from a woman in her forties or fifties who had been exposed to COVID-19.

The chain combines TRBV2 with TRBJ2-5, with D tentatively TRBD1 (7 bases). Trimming removed 2 bases at V and 5 bases at J, with 15 bases between. From germline, CDR1 is SNHLY and CDR2 FYNNEI. The CDR3 extends over 15 amino acids. The CDR3 is CASSEITAGGETQYF. In DNA form, the CDR3 reads TGTGCCAGCAGTGAAATCACGGCAGGGGGGGAGACCCAGTACTTC.

The V call is TRBV4-2, the J call TRBJ2-3, with 13 bases aligning to TRBD2. With 1 base clipped from V and 4 bases from J, the junction kept 5 bases outside the gene matches. Germline CDR1 LGHNA, CDR2 YNFKEQ. The CDR3 is made up of 17 amino acids. CDR3 DNA sequence: TGTGCCAGCAGCCAAGTAGGACTAGCGGGGGCATCAGATACGCAGTATTTT. As protein: CASSQVGLAGASDTQYF.

The chain joins TRBV3-1 (or the pseudogene TRBV3-2) to TRBJ2-7; D perhaps matches TRBD1 (6 bases). The V end lost 5 bases, the J end lost 1 base, and 12 bases lay between the germline ends. Germline V CDR1 and CDR2: LGHDT, YNNKEL (reference sequence). The CDR3 consists of 14 residues. The CDR3 spells CASSSSTGSYEQYF. The CDR3 region has the DNA TGTGCCAGCAGCTCCTCGACAGGTTCCTACGAGCAGTACTTC.

This rearrangement joins TRBV11-3 to TRBJ2-1; 7 bases match TRBD1. Trimming at V came to 1 base and at J to 10 bases, leaving 4 bases not matched to a gene. CDR1 is SGHNT, CDR2 YENEEA, per germline. This CDR3 contains 13 residues. In DNA, the CDR3 is TGTGCCAGCAGCTTAGTAGGGGGCGGAGAGCAGTTCTTC. Encoded protein: CASSLVGGGEQFF.

The chain recombines TRBV20-1 with TRBJ2-5, with 7 bases fitting TRBD2. With V trimmed by 3 bases and J by 5 bases, 9 bases remained unmatched. CDR1 and CDR2 from the germline V gene are DFQATT and SNEGSKA (reference sequence). The length of the CDR3 is 14 residues. DNA of the CDR3: TGCAGTGCTAGTTGGGAGGGCCAGGCGGAGACCCAGTACTTC. Amino acid sequence: CSASWEGQAETQYF.

This chain joins TRBV2 and TRBJ1-5, with D perhaps matching TRBD1 (6 bases). The CDR3 has 17 amino acids. V lost 7 bases and J lost 1, with 20 bases in between. The germline CDR1 and CDR2 sequences are SNHLY and FYNNEI. The chain's CDR3 is CASTAGAAFSSNQPQHF. CDR3 in DNA: TGTGCCAGCACCGCGGGGGCCGCCTTTTCGAGCAATCAGCCCCAGCATTTT.

CDR3 sequence: CASSASGTYTDTQYF. CDR3 DNA: TGTGCCAGCAGCGCGAGTGGGACTTACACAGATACGCAGTATTTT. The chain uses TRBV5-5 and TRBJ2-3; D is possibly TRBD2 (6 bases). The CDR3 sequence is 15 residues long. The V and J ends lost 4 bases and 2 bases respectively, with 14 bases between them. In germline, CDR1 is SGHKS, CDR2 YYEKEE (reference sequence).

The rearrangement joins TRBV19 to TRBJ2-2, with 8 bases matching TRBD1. Germline loops: CDR1 LNHDA, CDR2 SQIVND (reference sequence). The J segment lost 2 bases and the V segment lost 6 bases, leaving 8 bases of the junction unmatched. The CDR3 runs to 16 residues. The CDR3 region is CASRSPGTGNTGELFF. The CDR3 region has the DNA TGTGCCAGTAGGTCCCCCGGGACAGGTAACACCGGGGAGCTGTTTTTT.

This sequence joins TRBV4-2 and TRBJ2-7; 8 bases align to TRBD2. Germline V lookup: CDR1 LGHNA, CDR2 YNFKEQ. This CDR3 spans 15 amino acids. The junction had 4 bases not matched to a gene; V was cut back by 0 bases and J by 3 bases. CDR3 in DNA: TGTGCCAGCAGCCAAGATAAAGCGGGGGTCTACGAGCAGTACTTC. Translation gives CASSQDKAGVYEQYF.

CDR3 loop: CASSQVSQGLSEKLFF. CDR3 nucleotide sequence: TGCGCCAGCAGCCAAGTTTCACAGGGGTTGAGTGAAAAACTGTTTTTT. V gene TRBV4-1 combines with J gene TRBJ1-4; the match to TRBD1 covers 7 bases. This CDR3 is 16 amino acids long. Germline V gene data show CDR1 as MGHRA and CDR2 as YSYEKL. Trimming at V came to 1 base and at J to 7 bases, leaving 9 bases not matched to a gene.

Notes on this clone: Its ends do not fully match the called genes, so a read error is possible. The rearrangement links TRBV29-1 to TRBJ2-7; 8 nucleotides match TRBD1. The CDR3 consists of 15 residues. The germline V gene has CDR1 SQVTM and CDR2 ANQGSEA. CDR3 protein: CSVEEDRESSYEQYF. CDR3 coding DNA: TGCAGCGTGGAAGAGGACAGGGAAAGTTCCTACGAGCAGTACTTC.

The chain uses TRBV6-5 and TRBJ1-3; maybe TRBD1 (6 bases). CDR3 length: 15 residues. Trimming left V 8 bases short and J 0 bases short, with 14 bases between. Germline V gene data show CDR1 as MNHEY and CDR2 as SVGAGI. CDR3 in DNA: TGTGCCAGCGGGACACGGAGACTCTCTGGAAACACCATATATTTT. Translation gives CASGTRRLSGNTIYF.

This chain joins TRBV30 and TRBJ2-3; 7 nucleotides match TRBD1. This CDR3 is built from 11 residues. Germline V CDR1 and CDR2: GTSNPN, SVGIG (reference sequence). The V and J ends lost 5 bases and 7 bases, in that order; junction bases with no gene match: 3. CDR3 in amino acids: CAWAQGYTQYF. In DNA form, the CDR3 reads TGTGCCTGGGCACAGGGGTATACGCAGTATTTT.

This chain joins TRBV15 and TRBJ1-2; 7 bases fit TRBD1. This CDR3 comprises 15 residues. The V and J ends lost 5 bases and 7 bases, in that order; junction bases with no gene match: 13. Looked up from germline, CDR1 is LNHNV and CDR2 is YYDKDF (reference sequence). The CDR3 DNA follows: TGTGCCACCAGCCCTGGGGACAGCTCAAACCGTGGCTACACCTTC. The encoded protein is CATSPGDSSNRGYTF.

The V and J genes are TRBV29-1 and TRBJ2-7; 10 bases are shared with TRBD2. The CDR3 runs to 14 residues. Germline CDR1 and CDR2: SQVTM and ANQGSEA. Trimming cost V 4 bases and J 0 bases; bases outside gene matches: 3. The CDR3 loop is CSVGGTSASYEQYF. The CDR3, as DNA: TGCAGCGTTGGGGGGACTAGCGCCTCCTACGAGCAGTACTTC.

This clone was counted a few times. The chain has TRBV27 and TRBJ1-2; 11 bases match TRBD1. V dropped 6 bases and J dropped 1; count of bases not matched to a gene: 10. CDR3 length equals 17 residues. Germline CDR1 MNHEY, CDR2 SMNVEV (reference sequence). The CDR3 loop reads CASRHAGQGVYNYGYTF. The CDR3 DNA follows: TGTGCCAGCAGGCATGCGGGACAGGGGGTCTATAACTATGGCTACACCTTC.